This passage covers 31 T cell receptor beta chains from one sample sequenced in a study of blood T cell repertoires in COVID-19. TCRdb's copy holds only in-frame clones and misses some; the assay was immunoSEQ multiplex PCR. The sample yields around 250,000 clones, 91% seen once. The sample taken for sequencing was PBMCs or T cells enriched from blood (not recorded which). The receptors derive from a human donor in a cohort exposed to, infected with or recovered from COVID-19 (not recorded which). The donor label of this sample is uncertain.

The chain links TRBV18 to TRBJ1-4; D is undetermined. This CDR3 contains 15 residues. V lost 6 bases to trimming and J lost 4 bases, with 15 bases between them. The germline V gene has CDR1 KGHSH and CDR2 LQKENI. The CDR3 sequence: CASSNPEDLNEKLFF. CDR3 coding DNA: TGTGCCAGCTCCAATCCGGAGGATCTTAATGAAAAACTGTTTTTT.

The chain couples TRBV7-2 to TRBJ2-5, with 9 bases aligning to TRBD1. CDR1 and CDR2 (germline): SGHTA, FQGNSA. The CDR3 runs to 14 residues. The V gene end was trimmed by 5 bases and the J gene end by 6 bases; junction bases not matched to a gene: 7. CDR3 residues: CASSPGQGWKTQYF. CDR3 nucleotide sequence: TGTGCCAGCAGCCCCGGACAGGGGTGGAAGACCCAGTACTTC.

Here the CDR3 DNA reads TGTGCCAGCAGCCCCCGCGGTAGGTCCTTGGCCCTAGAAGAGCAGTACTTC. Its protein product is CASSPRGRSLALEEQYF. The gene calls are TRBV7-2 and TRBJ2-7; D not resolved. The CDR3 length is 17 residues. From germline, CDR1 is SGHTA and CDR2 FQGNSA. Trimming pared 5 bases from V and 7 bases from J, leaving 27 bases between.

About this clone itself: At one boundary the junction diverges from the germline segment, which might be a read error. The rearrangement uses TRBV2 and TRBJ1-5; TRBD1 might be the D (5 bases). CDR1 and CDR2 (germline): SNHLY, FYNNEI. The length of the CDR3 is 14 residues. In DNA form, the CDR3 reads TGTGCCAGTAATTCTGAAGACAGCATTCAGCCCCAGCATTTT. Its protein product is CASNSEDSIQPQHF.

The chain combines TRBV27 with TRBJ1-1; D call uncertain. This CDR3 spans 13 amino acids. The V gene's germline CDR1 is MNHEY and CDR2 SMNVEV (reference sequence). V lost 6 bases to trimming and J lost 7 bases, with 15 bases between them. The DNA for the CDR3 is TGTGCCAGCAGCTTTGGGCCAGAAAATGAAGCTTTCTTT. Its translation: CASSFGPENEAFF.

The gene calls are TRBV29-1 and TRBJ1-2; possible D gene TRBD1, 5 bases. CDR1 and CDR2 from the germline V gene are SQVTM and ANQGSEA. This CDR3 region has 12 residues. V dropped 6 bases and J dropped 1 base, with 9 bases sitting between them. Here the CDR3 DNA reads TGCAGCGTCGACGACAGTAACTATGGCTACACCTTC. Protein: CSVDDSNYGYTF. Full variable domain (outside the CDR3, taken from reference TRBV29-1 and TRBJ1-2): SAVISQKPSRDICQRGTSLTIQCQVDSQVTMMFWYRQQPGQSLTLIATANQGSEATYESGFVIDKFPISRPNLTFSTLTVSNMSPEDSSIYLCSVDDSNYGYTFGSGTRLTVV.

The rearrangement links TRBV7-3 to TRBJ2-5, with 14 bases aligning to TRBD2. Per the germline V gene, CDR1 is SGHTA and CDR2 is FQGTGA. This CDR3 spans 19 amino acids. Trimming took 5 bases from V and 5 from J; bases not matched to a gene: 16. The CDR3 loop reads CASSPPTPGLAGGFETQYF. CDR3 coding DNA: TGTGCCAGCAGCCCCCCTACCCCTGGACTAGCGGGGGGTTTTGAGACCCAGTACTTC.

The chain uses TRBV7-3 and TRBJ2-3, with a tentative D call TRBD1 (6 bases). Germline CDR1 SGHTA, CDR2 FQGTGA. Between the trimmed V and J ends, which lost 5 bases and 7 bases, there was a span of 13 bases. The CDR3 length is 13 residues. This CDR3 is CASSTQGRNTQYF. The DNA of the CDR3 is TGTGCCAGCAGCACACAGGGTCGGAATACGCAGTATTTT.

V gene TRBV5-1 combines with J gene TRBJ1-2, with no clear D. Germline loops: CDR1 SGHRS, CDR2 YFSETQ. Trimming took off 1 base at V and 8 bases at J, with 9 bases between the two ends. This CDR3 contains 12 residues. This CDR3 is CASSLSERGYTF. As DNA, the CDR3 is TGCGCCAGCAGCTTGAGTGAGAGAGGCTACACCTTC.

CDR3 nucleotides: TGCGCCAGCAGGAAGGACAGTAACACTGAAGCTTTCTTT. Amino acids: CASRKDSNTEAFF. This sequence joins TRBV10-1 and TRBJ1-1; tentatively, D is TRBD1 (6 bases). Trimming pared 6 bases from V and 2 bases from J, leaving 10 bases between. The V gene's germline CDR1 is WNHNN and CDR2 SYGVQD (reference sequence). This CDR3 is built from 13 residues.

This sequence joins TRBV7-9 and TRBJ1-1; TRBD1 is a possible D gene (5 bases). CDR1 and CDR2 (germline): SEHNR, FQNEAQ (reference sequence). The CDR3 runs 16 residues. V shed 3 bases and J shed 1 base, with 15 bases lying between them. The CDR3 sequence is CASSFLESQGNTEAFF. The CDR3 coding sequence is TGTGCCAGCAGCTTCCTCGAAAGCCAGGGGAACACTGAAGCTTTCTTT.

The chain is built from TRBV24-1 and TRBJ2-1; D is possibly TRBD2 (5 bases). The CDR3 runs 15 residues. V gave up 0 bases and J gave up 3 bases, with 8 bases separating them. CDR1 is KGHDR, CDR2 SFDVKD, per germline. CDR3 bases: TGTGCCACCAGTGATTTGCGGGGAAACTACAATGAGCAGTTCTTC. Residues: CATSDLRGNYNEQFF.

The chain combines TRBV6-5 with TRBJ1-1; no definite D call. Trimming took off 6 bases at V and 7 bases at J, with 12 bases between the two ends. This CDR3 has 12 residues. Germline V gene sequence: CDR1 MNHEY, CDR2 SVGAGI. The CDR3: CASRYQTGEAFF. The CDR3 nucleotides are TGTGCCAGCAGATATCAAACCGGTGAAGCTTTCTTT.

The count of this clone is one. The V gene is TRBV6-1, the J gene TRBJ2-6; tentatively, D is TRBD1 (6 bases). Germline V CDR1 and CDR2: MNHNS, SASEGT. The CDR3 is 15 amino acids. The V end lost 3 bases, the J end lost 1 base, and 7 bases lay between the germline ends. In DNA form, the CDR3 reads TGTGCCAGCAGTGACAGGGGATCTGGGGCCAACGTCCTGACTTTC. Its translation is CASSDRGSGANVLTF.

This clone was recorded only once. V gene TRBV6-2 or TRBV6-3 combines with J gene TRBJ2-1, with TRBD1 matching 8 bases. The CDR3 covers 12 residues. Germline V gives CDR1 MNHEY, CDR2 SVGEGT. Trimming at V came to 4 bases and at J to 9 bases, leaving 2 bases not matched to a gene. In nucleotides, the CDR3 is TGTGCCAGCAGTTCGGACAGGGTTGAGCAGTTCTTC. Its translation is CASSSDRVEQFF.

V gene TRBV30 combines with J gene TRBJ1-3, with 10 bases lining up with TRBD1. The CDR3 extends over 14 amino acids. Unmatched junction bases numbered 6, after V lost 3 bases and J lost 7 bases. The germline V gene has CDR1 GTSNPN and CDR2 SVGIG (reference sequence). The CDR3 region has the DNA TGTGCCTGGAGCTCCGGGACAGGGGCCAACACCATATATTTT. Its translation is CAWSSGTGANTIYF. Drawing the rest from reference TRBV30 and TRBJ1-3, the complete variable domain is SQTIHQWPATLVQPVGSPLSLECTVEGTSNPNLYWYRQAAGRGLQLLFYSVGIGQISSEVPQNLSASRPQDRQFILSSKKLLLSDSGFYLCAWSSGTGANTIYFGEGSWLTVV.

This rearrangement joins TRBV2 to TRBJ1-5; tentatively, D is TRBD1 (6 bases). V lost 6 bases and J 0 bases, leaving 12 bases between the germline ends. The length of the CDR3 is 15 residues. Germline V gene sequence: CDR1 SNHLY, CDR2 FYNNEI. The CDR3 reads CASRGGANSNQPQHF. DNA for the CDR3: TGTGCCAGCAGAGGGGGGGCGAATAGCAATCAGCCCCAGCATTTT.

V usage is TRBV14 and J usage is TRBJ1-1, with a possible D match to TRBD1 (6 bases). The V gene lost 5 bases and the J gene lost 8 bases, with 15 bases spanning the gap. Germline V gene data show CDR1 as SGHDN and CDR2 as FVKESK. CDR3 size: 13 residues. The CDR3 DNA is TGTGCCAGCAGCTTGAAGGGGGGGCAAGAAGCTTTCTTT. As protein: CASSLKGGQEAFF. Full variable domain (outside the CDR3, taken from reference TRBV14 and TRBJ1-1): EAGVTQFPSHSVIEKGQTVTLRCDPISGHDNLYWYRRVMGKEIKFLLHFVKESKQDESGMPNNRFLAERTGGTYSTLKVQPAELEDSGVYFCASSLKGGQEAFFGQGTRLTVV.

The genes are TRBV19 and TRBJ1-1; D is possibly TRBD1 (6 bases). The CDR3 totals 13 residues. Germline CDR1 reads LNHDA; CDR2 reads SQIVND (reference sequence). V was pared by 7 bases and J by 7 bases, with 16 bases between. The CDR3 region is CASIGRLQGEAFF. In DNA form, the CDR3 reads TGTGCCAGTATCGGACGGTTACAGGGTGAAGCTTTCTTT.

The chain combines TRBV12-3 or TRBV12-4 with TRBJ1-2, with a possible D match to TRBD1 (6 bases). The ends were cut back, 5 bases at V and 4 bases at J, with 8 bases in the middle. CDR3 size: 12 residues. CDR3 sequence (DNA): TGTGCCAGCAGTACAGGGACCTATGGCTACACCTTC. Its translation: CASSTGTYGYTF.

The chain has TRBV7-9 and TRBJ1-4; D perhaps matches TRBD1 (6 bases). The CDR3 contains 15 residues. V was cut by 1 base and J by 2 bases, with 8 bases left in between. Germline CDR1 SEHNR, CDR2 FQNEAQ (reference sequence). The CDR3 region is CASSLERGTNEKLFF. The CDR3, as DNA: TGTGCCAGCAGCTTAGAAAGGGGGACTAATGAAAAACTGTTTTTT.

The chain has TRBV19 and TRBJ2-5, with D tentatively TRBD2 (5 bases). Germline lookup yields CDR1 LNHDA and CDR2 SQIVND (reference sequence). With 6 bases removed from V and 10 bases from J, the gap between germline ends came to 27 bases. CDR3 length equals 16 residues. The CDR3 sequence: CASRVSGLALGSDQYF. The DNA for the CDR3 is TGTGCCAGTAGGGTGAGTGGACTGGCTTTAGGTTCGGACCAGTACTTC.

The chain recombines TRBV19 with TRBJ2-1; 9 bases fit TRBD2. V lost 6 bases and J lost 8; bases outside the gene matches: 8. Germline V gene sequence: CDR1 LNHDA, CDR2 SQIVND (reference sequence). There are 14 residues in the CDR3. In DNA form, the CDR3 reads TGTGCCAGTAGACCAGCGGGGGGTTTGGATGAGCAGTTCTTC. Protein: CASRPAGGLDEQFF.

The CDR3 coding sequence is TGTGCCAGCAGCCTTCCCAGGGGGCGGGTAGACACTGAAGCTTTCTTT. It is translated as CASSLPRGRVDTEAFF. The chain employs TRBV5-4 and TRBJ1-1; 8 bases are shared with TRBD1. The CDR3 loop spans 16 amino acids. The junction had 11 bases not matched to a gene; V was cut back by 4 bases and J by 3 bases. From germline, CDR1 is SGHNT and CDR2 YYREEE (reference sequence).

The chain uses TRBV30 and TRBJ1-2; the match to TRBD1 covers 9 bases. V trimming: 3 bases; J trimming: 5 bases; junction bases outside the gene matches: 13. CDR1 is GTSNPN, CDR2 SVGIG, per germline (reference sequence). The CDR3 runs to 16 residues. CDR3 in DNA: TGTGCCTGGAGGGAACCCGGGACAGGGAACGGATATGGCTACACCTTC. It yields the protein CAWREPGTGNGYGYTF.

The chain has TRBV4-3 and TRBJ1-2, with 8 positions matching TRBD1. The junction had 0 bases not matched to a gene; V was cut back by 0 bases and J by 6 bases. This CDR3 region has 13 residues. Germline CDR1 is LGHNA and CDR2 is YSLEER. The CDR3 nucleotides read TGCGCCAGCAGCCAAGAGACAGGGGATGGCTACACCTTC. This codes for CASSQETGDGYTF.

V usage is TRBV24-1 and J usage is TRBJ2-3, with 14 positions matching TRBD2. Germline assignment: CDR1 KGHDR and CDR2 SFDVKD. The CDR3 has 15 amino acids. Trimming took 9 bases from V and 1 from J; bases not matched to a gene: 2. The CDR3 DNA sequence: TGTGCCACCGCGACTAGCGGGGGGGGCACAGATACGCAGTATTTT. Its protein product is CATATSGGGTDTQYF.

V gene TRBV30 combines with J gene TRBJ1-3; D is undetermined. The V gene's germline CDR1 is GTSNPN and CDR2 SVGIG (reference sequence). Trimming cost V 1 base and J 0 bases, with 10 bases left between them. This CDR3 region has 15 residues. The CDR3 here is CAWSADTSSGNTIYF. The DNA for the CDR3 is TGTGCCTGGAGTGCCGACACCAGCTCTGGAAACACCATATATTTT.

This clone was counted a few times. The V gene is TRBV11-1, the J gene TRBJ2-3; 9 bases are a match to TRBD1. The CDR3 covers 15 residues. Trimming removed 3 bases from V and 4 bases from J; junction bases left unmatched: 5. Germline CDR1 is SGHAT and CDR2 is FQDESV (reference sequence). The CDR3 region is CASSFRTGGADTQYF. CDR3 nucleotides: TGTGCCAGCAGCTTTCGTACAGGGGGCGCAGATACGCAGTATTTT. Filled out from reference TRBV11-1 and TRBJ2-3, the complete variable domain reads EAEVAQSPRYKITEKSQAVAFWCDPISGHATLYWYRQILGQGPELLVQFQDESVVDDSQLPKDRFSAERLKGVDSTLKIQPAELGDSAMYLCASSFRTGGADTQYFGPGTRLTVL.

The chain couples TRBV15 to TRBJ2-3; D is possibly TRBD1 (8 bases). The CDR3 is 15 amino acids. Germline CDR1 reads LNHNV; CDR2 reads YYDKDF (reference sequence). Trimming left V 3 bases short and J 2 bases short, with 12 bases between. The CDR3 reads CATSSTGGDTDTQYF. CDR3 nucleotide sequence: TGTGCCACCAGCAGCACAGGGGGGGACACAGATACGCAGTATTTT.

This rearrangement joins TRBV6-5 to TRBJ2-1, with 8 bases lining up with TRBD1. Per the germline V gene, CDR1 is MNHEY and CDR2 is SVGAGI. The V segment lost 7 bases and the J segment 9 bases; nucleotides outside the gene matches: 8. The CDR3 covers 13 residues. CDR3 in amino acids: CASIGQGGGEQFF. The CDR3 nucleotides are TGTGCCAGCATTGGACAGGGTGGTGGTGAGCAGTTCTTC.